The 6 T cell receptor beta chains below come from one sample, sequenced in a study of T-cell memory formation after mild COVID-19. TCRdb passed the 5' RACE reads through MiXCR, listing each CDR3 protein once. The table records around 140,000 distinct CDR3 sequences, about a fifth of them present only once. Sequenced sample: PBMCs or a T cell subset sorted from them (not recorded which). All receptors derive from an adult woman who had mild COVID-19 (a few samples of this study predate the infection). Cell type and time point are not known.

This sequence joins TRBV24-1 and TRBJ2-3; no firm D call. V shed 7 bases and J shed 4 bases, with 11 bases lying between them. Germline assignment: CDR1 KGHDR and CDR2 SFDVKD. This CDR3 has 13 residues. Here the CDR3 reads CATSDLGADTQYF. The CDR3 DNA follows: TGTGCCACCAGCGATCTAGGTGCAGATACGCAGTATTTT.

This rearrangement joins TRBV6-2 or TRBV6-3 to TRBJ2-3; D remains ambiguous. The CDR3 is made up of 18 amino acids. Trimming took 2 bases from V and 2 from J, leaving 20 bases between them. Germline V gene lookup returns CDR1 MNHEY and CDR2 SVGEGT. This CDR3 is CASSYENRLARLTDTQYF. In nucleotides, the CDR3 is TGTGCCAGCAGTTACGAAAATCGATTGGCGCGGCTCACAGATACGCAGTATTTT.

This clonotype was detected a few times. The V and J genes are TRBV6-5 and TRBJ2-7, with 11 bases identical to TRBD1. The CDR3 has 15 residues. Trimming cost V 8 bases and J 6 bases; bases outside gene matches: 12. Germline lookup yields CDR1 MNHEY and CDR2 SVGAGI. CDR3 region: CASGTGGPNRREQYF. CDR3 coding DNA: TGTGCCAGCGGGACAGGGGGGCCTAATCGCCGCGAGCAGTACTTC.

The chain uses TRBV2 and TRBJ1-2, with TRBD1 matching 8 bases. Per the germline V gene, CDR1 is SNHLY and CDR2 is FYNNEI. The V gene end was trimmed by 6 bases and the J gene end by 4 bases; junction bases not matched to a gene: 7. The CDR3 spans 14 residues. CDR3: CASRLRQGFYGYTF. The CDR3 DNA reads TGTGCCAGCAGACTCAGACAGGGGTTCTATGGCTACACCTTC.

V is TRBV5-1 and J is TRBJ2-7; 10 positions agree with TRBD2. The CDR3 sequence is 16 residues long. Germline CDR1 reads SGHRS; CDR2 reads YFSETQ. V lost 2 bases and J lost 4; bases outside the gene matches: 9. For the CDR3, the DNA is TGCGCCAGCAGCTTAACCCAAGCGGGAGGGCCTTACGAGCAGTACTTC. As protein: CASSLTQAGGPYEQYF.

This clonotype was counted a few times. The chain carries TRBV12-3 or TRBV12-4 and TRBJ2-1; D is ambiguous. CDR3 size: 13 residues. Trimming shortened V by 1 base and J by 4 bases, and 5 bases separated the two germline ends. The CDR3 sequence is CASSLETYNEQFF. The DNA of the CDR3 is TGTGCCAGCAGTTTAGAGACTTACAATGAGCAGTTCTTC.